This T cell receptor (beta chain) was identified during a study of identical twins. TCRdb independently ran MiXCR on the 5' RACE reads; one entry per CDR3 protein. The sample yields hundreds of thousands of distinct CDR3 sequences, around 6.1% seen once. The CDR3 extends over 16 amino acids. The germline gives CDR1 ENHRY, CDR2 SYGVKD. Trimming cost V 4 bases and J 0 bases, with 13 bases left between them. This clonotype was found a few times. Sequenced material: naive T cells sorted from blood. This chain connects TRBV10-3 to TRBJ1-3, with D unclear. The receptor was derived from a young man in good health. The CDR3 region has the DNA TGTGCCATCAGTGGAAGCCCCCAGATCTCTGGAAACACCATATATTTT. Residues: CAISGSPQISGNTIYF.